A selection of T cell receptor beta chains follows, all from one sample in a study of cytomegalovirus exposure and HLA in healthy donors. Produced via immunoSEQ multiplex PCR; TCRdb's table is partial and in-frame only. The sample holds around 120,000 clones, approximately 84% seen once. The sequenced sample consisted of PBMCs. These receptors were collected from a boy younger than 10 in good health and CMV-seronegative. Both conserved end residues are part of each CDR3.

>TRBJ2-3|TRBV6-5
CASSSREGGGTDTQYF
>TRBJ2-3|TRBV11-2
CASQGGSADTQYF
>TRBJ1-6|TRBV7-2
CASSLAGQGSFSSPLHF
>TRBJ1-5|TRBV6-1
CASSDLLGVGNQPQHF
>TRBJ1-1|TRBV2
CASSIDRGRTEAFF
>TRBJ1-2|TRBV5-1
CASSLVQQGVDGYTF
>TRBJ1-1|TRBV30
CAWSPAGGTEAFF
>TRBJ2-1|TRBV5-1
CASSFRGKDNEQFF
>TRBJ2-7|TRBV29-1
CSVGLAKEQYF
>TRBJ2-1|TRBV9
CASSVVLGGEQFF
>TRBJ2-7|TRBV10-3
CATLPETVTGEQYF
>TRBJ2-7|TRBV6-6
CASRTSQGYEQYF
>TRBJ2-3|TRBV19
CASSSPRGGSTDTQYF
>TRBJ2-3|TRBV6-4
CASSDSSSGNTDTQYF
>TRBJ1-6|TRBV4-1
CASSQEWGRSRVFNSPLHF
>TRBJ2-1|TRBV4-2
CASSSSGGDYNEQFF
>TRBJ1-2|TRBV9
CASSPGDSPNYGYTF
>TRBJ2-2|TRBV14
CASSQGCRTVGNTGELFF
>TRBJ1-1|TRBV6-5
CASRRQGWTEAFF
>TRBJ2-1|TRBV19
CAVMPSGRRDEQFF
>TRBJ1-1|TRBV19
CASSYRRNTEAFF
>TRBJ1-1|TRBV7-9
CASSLGGGGNTEAFF